The 8 T cell receptor beta chains below all came from one sample that was sequenced in a study of blood T cells in healthy people across ages. Next came a second PCR, run for about 7 to 12 cycles, which used a sample-barcoded 5' primer along with a J-beta primer mix. A single record per CDR3 protein comes from TCRdb applying MiXCR to the 5' RACE reads. The sample includes more than 650,000 distinct CDR3 sequences, 50% to 65% of them seen just once. The material sequenced was blood. Source of these receptors: a man older than 75 in good health.

The sample holds a few counts of this clonotype. This chain uses TRBV5-5 with TRBJ2-7, with D uncertain. V lost 0 bases to trimming and J lost 0 bases, with 7 bases between them. The CDR3 is made up of 14 amino acids. Germline-derived CDR1 and CDR2 are SGHKS and YYEKEE (reference sequence). The CDR3 is CASSLGEASYEQYF. The CDR3 region has the DNA TGTGCCAGCAGCTTGGGGGAAGCCTCCTACGAGCAGTACTTC. Combining the CDR3 with reference TRBV5-5 and TRBJ2-7 gives the whole variable domain DAGVTQSPTHLIKTRGQQVTLRCSPISGHKSVSWYQQVLGQGPQFIFQYYEKEERGRGNFPDRFSARQFPNYSSELNVNALLLGDSALYLCASSLGEASYEQYFGPGTRLTVT.

The genes are TRBV15 and TRBJ2-7; 10 nucleotides agree with TRBD2. The closer fit of TRBJ2-5 to the DNA end suggests the J call may be wrong. This CDR3 has 15 amino acids. Germline values: CDR1 LNHNV, CDR2 YYDKDF (reference sequence). DNA of the CDR3: TGTGCCACCAGCAGAGGAGCGGGAGGGTTAGAGACCCAGTACTTC. Amino acids: CATSRGAGGLETQYF.

As DNA, the CDR3 is TGTGCCAGCAGCCCACCCCTCGGACTAGCTCGCACCCGGCAGTACTTC. It codes for CASSPPLGLARTRQYF. This sequence joins TRBV11-2 and TRBJ2-7; 8 bases are a match to TRBD2. Germline CDR1 is SGHAT and CDR2 is FQNNGV. The CDR3 is 16 amino acids. V lost 5 bases and J lost 9; bases outside the gene matches: 18.

CDR3 residues: CAISIGGGDEKLFF. CDR3 coding DNA: TGTGCCATCAGTATCGGGGGCGGGGATGAAAAACTGTTTTTT. The chain uses TRBV10-3 and TRBJ1-4, with D possibly TRBD1 on 6 matching bases. This CDR3 spans 14 amino acids. The V gene's germline CDR1 is ENHRY and CDR2 SYGVKD. Between the trimmed V and J ends, which lost 5 bases and 6 bases, there was a span of 13 bases.

This clonotype came up a few times. V gene TRBV28 combines with J gene TRBJ2-3; possibly TRBD2 for D (5 bases). CDR3 length equals 16 residues. Per germline, CDR1 MDHEN and CDR2 SYDVKM. V was pared by 2 bases and J by 2 bases, with 14 bases between. As DNA, the CDR3 is TGTGCCAGCAGTTTAGCCGCAAGCGGCCTCACAGATACGCAGTATTTT. Translating it yields CASSLAASGLTDTQYF. The variable domain in full, with the rest retrieved from reference TRBV28 and TRBJ2-3, is DVKVTQSSRYLVKRTGEKVFLECVQDMDHENMFWYRQDPGLGLRLIYFSYDVKMKEKGDIPEGYSVSREKKERFSLILESASTNQTSMYLCASSLAASGLTDTQYFGPGTRLTVL.

This clonotype was seen once. This sequence joins TRBV2 and TRBJ1-2; 9 bases map to TRBD1. This CDR3 contains 14 residues. Looked up from germline, CDR1 is SNHLY and CDR2 is FYNNEI. Unmatched junction bases numbered 6, after V lost 6 bases and J lost 4 bases. As DNA, the CDR3 is TGTGCCAGCAGGGAGGGACAGGGTGGCTATGGCTACACCTTC. Translating it yields CASREGQGGYGYTF. The full variable domain, completed using reference TRBV2 and TRBJ1-2, is EPEVTQTPSHQVTQMGQEVILRCVPISNHLYFYWYRQILGQKVEFLVSFYNNEISEKSEIFDDQFSVERPDGSNFTLKIRSTKLEDSAMYFCASREGQGGYGYTFGSGTRLTVV.

This clonotype was seen a handful of times. V and J are TRBV20-1 and TRBJ2-7, with TRBD1 matching 7 bases. CDR1 DFQATT and CDR2 SNEGSKA come from the germline V gene (reference sequence). The CDR3 totals 15 residues. After removal of 4 bases from V and 3 bases from J, the junction contained 12 bases not matched to a gene. CDR3 nucleotides: TGCAGTGCTAAGATTAGGGGGCGAAGTGACTACGAGCAGTACTTC. Translated, it gives CSAKIRGRSDYEQYF.

This clonotype showed up just a few times. The genes are TRBV5-1 and TRBJ1-6; unclear D gene. This CDR3 is built from 15 residues. V was clipped by 0 bases and J by 7 bases, with 11 bases between them. Germline CDR1 and CDR2: SGHRS and YFSETQ. The CDR3 bases are TGCGCCAGCAGCTTGGCTCAGGATAGGAATTCACCCCTCCACTTT. It translates to CASSLAQDRNSPLHF. Variable domain in full (rest from reference TRBV5-1 and TRBJ1-6): KAGVTQTPRYLIKTRGQQVTLSCSPISGHRSVSWYQQTPGQGLQFLFEYFSETQRNKGNFPGRFSGRQFSNSRSEMNVSTLELGDSALYLCASSLAQDRNSPLHFGNGTRLTVT.